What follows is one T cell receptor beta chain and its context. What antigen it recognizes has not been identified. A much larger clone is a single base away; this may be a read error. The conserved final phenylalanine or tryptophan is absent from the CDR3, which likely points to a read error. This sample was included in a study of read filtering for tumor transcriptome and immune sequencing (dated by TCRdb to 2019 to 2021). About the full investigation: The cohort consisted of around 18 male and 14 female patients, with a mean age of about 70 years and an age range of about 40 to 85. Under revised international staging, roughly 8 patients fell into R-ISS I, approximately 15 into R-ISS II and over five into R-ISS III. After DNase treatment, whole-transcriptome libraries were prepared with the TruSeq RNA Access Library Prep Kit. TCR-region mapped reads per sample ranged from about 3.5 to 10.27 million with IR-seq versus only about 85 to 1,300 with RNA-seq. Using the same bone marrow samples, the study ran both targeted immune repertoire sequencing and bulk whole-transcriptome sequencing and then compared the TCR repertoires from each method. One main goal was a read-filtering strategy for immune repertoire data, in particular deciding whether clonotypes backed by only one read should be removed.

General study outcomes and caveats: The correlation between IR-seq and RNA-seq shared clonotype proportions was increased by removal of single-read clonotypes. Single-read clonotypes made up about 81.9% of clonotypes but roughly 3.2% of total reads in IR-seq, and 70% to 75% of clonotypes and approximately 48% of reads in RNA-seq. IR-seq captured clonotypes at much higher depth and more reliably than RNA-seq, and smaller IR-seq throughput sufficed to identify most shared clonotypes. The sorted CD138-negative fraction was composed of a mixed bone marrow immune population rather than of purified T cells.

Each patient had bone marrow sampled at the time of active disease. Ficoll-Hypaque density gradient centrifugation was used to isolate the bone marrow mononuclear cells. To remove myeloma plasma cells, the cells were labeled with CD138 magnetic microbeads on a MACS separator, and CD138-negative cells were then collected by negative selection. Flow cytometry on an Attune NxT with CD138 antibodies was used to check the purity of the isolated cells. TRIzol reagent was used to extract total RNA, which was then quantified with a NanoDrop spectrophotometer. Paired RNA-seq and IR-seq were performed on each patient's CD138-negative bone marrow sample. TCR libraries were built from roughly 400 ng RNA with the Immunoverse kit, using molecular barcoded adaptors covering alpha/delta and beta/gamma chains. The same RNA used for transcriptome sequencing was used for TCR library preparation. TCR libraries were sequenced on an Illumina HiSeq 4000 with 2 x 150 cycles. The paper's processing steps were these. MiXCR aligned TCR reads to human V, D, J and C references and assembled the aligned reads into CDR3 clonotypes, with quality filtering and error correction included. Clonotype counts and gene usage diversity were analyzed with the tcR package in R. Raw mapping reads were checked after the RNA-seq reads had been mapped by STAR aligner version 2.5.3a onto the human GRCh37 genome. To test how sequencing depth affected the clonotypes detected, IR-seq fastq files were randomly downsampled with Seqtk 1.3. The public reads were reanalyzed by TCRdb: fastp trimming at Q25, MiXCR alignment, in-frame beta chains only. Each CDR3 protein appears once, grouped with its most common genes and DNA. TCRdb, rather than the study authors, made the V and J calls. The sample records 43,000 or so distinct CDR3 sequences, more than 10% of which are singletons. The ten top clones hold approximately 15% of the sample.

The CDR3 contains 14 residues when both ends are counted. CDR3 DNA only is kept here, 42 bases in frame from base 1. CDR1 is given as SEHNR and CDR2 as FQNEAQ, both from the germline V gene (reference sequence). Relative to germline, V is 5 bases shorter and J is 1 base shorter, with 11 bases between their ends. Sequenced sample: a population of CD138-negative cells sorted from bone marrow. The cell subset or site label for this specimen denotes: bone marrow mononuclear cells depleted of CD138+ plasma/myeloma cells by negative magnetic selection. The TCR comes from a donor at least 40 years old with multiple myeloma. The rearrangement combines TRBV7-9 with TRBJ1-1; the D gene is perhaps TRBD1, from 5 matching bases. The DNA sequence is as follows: TGTGCCAGCAGCCCGGACAACTCGAACACTGAAGCTTTCCTT. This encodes CASSPDNSNTEAFL.